This TCR beta chain was captured by sequencing in a study of blood T cell repertoires in COVID-19 (dated by TCRdb to about 2020). For the wider study: The collaborator samples originated in the United States, Italy and Spain and spanned the acute and convalescent phases of COVID-19. The prospective study material was composed of cDNA or gDNA derived from T cells, B-cell-depleted T cells, or PBMCs. Deeply sampled blood TCRbeta repertoires from subjects exposed to, actively infected with, or recovered from COVID-19 were included in the dataset. A freely available public database, intended as a resource for researchers studying the immune response to SARS-CoV-2, is where the repertoires were released. The samples were drawn from the first 160 participants of the ongoing ImmuneRACE study and from some 1,300 subjects provided by 6 global collaborators. A de-identified subject ID, COVID-19 status, age in years and sex were almost always included in the sample metadata. Where available, HLA class I and class II types were obtained from metadata supplied by the sample provider rather than from assay-based typing. Beyond this particular receptor, the publication reports: Clinical and demographic metadata were provided uncurated, with the amount varying by source and participant.

The CDR3 contains 15 residues, cysteine and phenylalanine counted. Kept here is only the CDR3 DNA, which spans 45 bases and is read in frame from base 1. Reading the germline V gene gives CDR1 SNHLY and CDR2 FYNNEI. The junction carries 15 bases between V and J, which are trimmed by 3 bases and 6 bases respectively. This clone was seen ten or more times. Its binding antigen is unknown. No quality values exist for individual bases; no much larger clone is one base distant. TCRbeta CDR3 regions were amplified from genomic DNA by means of the immunoSEQ Assay, a bias-controlled multiplex PCR. The authors' analysis ran thus. Nucleated cell counts per sample were estimated from amplification of reference gene primers within the assay. Sequence reads were collapsed and filtered to measure the absolute abundance of every unique TCRbeta CDR3 rearrangement. For each sample, productive Simpson clonality was calculated as the square root of Simpson's diversity index across productive rearrangements. The table was pulled from immuneACCESS by TCRdb, which kept in-frame rearrangements only. Such tables lose some clones; where checked, under half of the loss comes from unresolved V genes, and the rest has no known cause. Clone size and V and J calls were adopted from that table, with D and trimming inferred from the DNA. The sample table contains 200,000 to 250,000 clones; only one count was recorded for 82% of them. The ten largest clones add up to approximately 5.2% of the sample.

At one collaborating source in Seattle, patients were enrolled during active infection and were followed longitudinally through the course of disease. Whole blood was collected in K2EDTA tubes by collaborating institutions according to the institutions' own protocols. For TCRbeta analysis, collaborators shipped samples as frozen whole blood, isolated PBMCs, or DNA extracted from either of those sample types. The chain uses TRBV2 and TRBJ1-5; matching of 5 bases hints at TRBD1 as the D gene. Sequenced material: peripheral blood. The receptor comes from a woman between 65 and 79 years old with COVID-19, enrolled during active disease. The CDR3 loop reads CASSEEGGRVQPQHF. The DNA sequence is as follows: TGTGCCAGCAGTGAGGAGGGCGGCAGGGTTCAGCCCCAGCATTTT.